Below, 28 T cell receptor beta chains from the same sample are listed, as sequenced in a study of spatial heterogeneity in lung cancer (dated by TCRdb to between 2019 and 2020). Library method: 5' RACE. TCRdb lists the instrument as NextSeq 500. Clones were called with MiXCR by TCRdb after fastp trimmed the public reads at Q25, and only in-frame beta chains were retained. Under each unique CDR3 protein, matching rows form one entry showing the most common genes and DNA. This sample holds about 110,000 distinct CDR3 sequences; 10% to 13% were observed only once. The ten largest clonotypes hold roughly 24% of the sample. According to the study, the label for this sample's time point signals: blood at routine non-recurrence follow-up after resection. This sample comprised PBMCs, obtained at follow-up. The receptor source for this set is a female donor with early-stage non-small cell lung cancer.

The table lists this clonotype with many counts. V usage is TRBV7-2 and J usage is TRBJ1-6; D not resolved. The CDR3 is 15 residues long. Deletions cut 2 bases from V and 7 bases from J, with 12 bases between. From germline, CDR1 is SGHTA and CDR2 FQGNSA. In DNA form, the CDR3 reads TGTGCCAGCAGCTTAAATTTTCGCTGGAATTCACCCCTCCACTTT. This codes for CASSLNFRWNSPLHF.

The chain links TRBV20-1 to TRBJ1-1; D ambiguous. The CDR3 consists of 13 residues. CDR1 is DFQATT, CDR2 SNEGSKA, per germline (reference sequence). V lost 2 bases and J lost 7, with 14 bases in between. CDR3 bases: TGCAGTGCTAGACTACGGACGGCGGATGAAGCTTTCTTT. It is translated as CSARLRTADEAFF.

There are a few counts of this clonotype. The CDR3 loop is CATSGAGGNYNEQFF. CDR3 in DNA: TGTGCCACCAGTGGGGCGGGCGGGAATTACAATGAGCAGTTCTTC. The J gene is TRBJ2-1, the V gene TRBV24-1, with D perhaps matching TRBD2 (6 bases). Germline lookup yields CDR1 KGHDR and CDR2 SFDVKD. The CDR3 extends over 15 amino acids. Trimming left V 5 bases short and J 4 bases short, with 14 bases between.

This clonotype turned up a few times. CDR3 in DNA: TGTGCCAGCAGCCAATTATGGGCTGGCAATGAGCAGTTCTTC. This gives the protein CASSQLWAGNEQFF. The chain links TRBV11-2 to TRBJ2-1, with D unresolved. V was trimmed by 5 bases and J by 6 bases, leaving 14 bases between them. Per the germline V gene, CDR1 is SGHAT and CDR2 is FQNNGV. The CDR3 covers 14 residues.

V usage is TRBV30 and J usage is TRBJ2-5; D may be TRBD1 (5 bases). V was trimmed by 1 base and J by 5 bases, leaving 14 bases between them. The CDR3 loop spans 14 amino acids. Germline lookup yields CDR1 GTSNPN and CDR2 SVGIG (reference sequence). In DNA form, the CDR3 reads TGTGCCTGGAGTGGGGGCGGACCGAGGGAGACCCAGTACTTC. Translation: CAWSGGGPRETQYF.

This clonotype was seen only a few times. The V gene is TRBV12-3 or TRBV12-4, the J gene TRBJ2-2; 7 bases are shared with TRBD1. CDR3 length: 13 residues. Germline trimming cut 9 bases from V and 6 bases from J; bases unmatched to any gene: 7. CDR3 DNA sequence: TGTGCCAGTACAGGGGTCCCGTCCGGGGAGCTGTTTTTT. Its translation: CASTGVPSGELFF.

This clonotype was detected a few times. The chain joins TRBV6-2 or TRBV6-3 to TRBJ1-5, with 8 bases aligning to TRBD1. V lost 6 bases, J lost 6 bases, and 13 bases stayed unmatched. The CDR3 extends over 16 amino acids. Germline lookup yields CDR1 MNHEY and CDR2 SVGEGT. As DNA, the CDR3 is TGTGCCAGCAGCCCCTTCGACAGGGGAAGAGTTCAGCCCCAGCATTTT. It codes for CASSPFDRGRVQPQHF.

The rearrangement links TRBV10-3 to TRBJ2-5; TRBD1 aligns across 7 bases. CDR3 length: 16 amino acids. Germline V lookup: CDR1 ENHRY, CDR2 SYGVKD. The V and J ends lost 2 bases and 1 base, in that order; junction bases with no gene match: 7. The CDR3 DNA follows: TGTGCCATCAGTGAGGCGCAGGGGGTAAGCCAAGAGACCCAGTACTTC. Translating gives CAISEAQGVSQETQYF.

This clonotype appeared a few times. The DNA for the CDR3 is TGTGCCAGCTCACCCCCCTTAGTGACATCCTACGAGCAGTACTTC. Protein sequence: CASSPPLVTSYEQYF. The chain is built from TRBV18 and TRBJ2-7; D is unclear. Germline V lookup: CDR1 KGHSH, CDR2 LQKENI. The CDR3 covers 15 residues. Trimming took off 3 bases at V and 1 base at J, with 13 bases between the two ends.

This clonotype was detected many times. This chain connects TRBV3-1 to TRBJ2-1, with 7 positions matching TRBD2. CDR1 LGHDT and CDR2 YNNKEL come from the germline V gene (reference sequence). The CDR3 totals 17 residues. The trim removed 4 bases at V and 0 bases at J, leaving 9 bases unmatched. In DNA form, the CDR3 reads TGTGCCAGCAGCCGGAGAACTAGCGCCTTCTCCTACAATGAGCAGTTCTTC. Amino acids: CASSRRTSAFSYNEQFF.

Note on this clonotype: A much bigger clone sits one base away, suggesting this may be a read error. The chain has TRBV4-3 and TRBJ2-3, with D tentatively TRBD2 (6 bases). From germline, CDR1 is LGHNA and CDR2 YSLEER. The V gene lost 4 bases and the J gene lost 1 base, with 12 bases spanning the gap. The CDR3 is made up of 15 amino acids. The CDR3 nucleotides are TGCGCCAGCAGCCCATCGGGAGCCGGCACAGATACGCAGTATTTT. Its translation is CASSPSGAGTDTQYF.

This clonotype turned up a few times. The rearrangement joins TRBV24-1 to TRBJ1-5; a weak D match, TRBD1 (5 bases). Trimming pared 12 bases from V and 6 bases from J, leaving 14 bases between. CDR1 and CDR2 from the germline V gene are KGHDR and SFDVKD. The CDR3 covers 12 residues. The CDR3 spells CASGDGSQPQHF. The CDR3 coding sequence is TGTGCCTCGGGGGACGGATCTCAGCCCCAGCATTTT.

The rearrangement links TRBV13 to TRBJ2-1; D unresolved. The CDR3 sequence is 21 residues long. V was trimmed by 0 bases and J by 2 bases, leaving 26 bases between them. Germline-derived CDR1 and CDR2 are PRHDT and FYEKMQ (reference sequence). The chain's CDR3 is CASSLGVARLLFTGPYNEQFF. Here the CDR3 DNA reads TGTGCCAGCAGCTTAGGCGTGGCTCGGTTGTTATTTACCGGACCCTACAATGAGCAGTTCTTC.

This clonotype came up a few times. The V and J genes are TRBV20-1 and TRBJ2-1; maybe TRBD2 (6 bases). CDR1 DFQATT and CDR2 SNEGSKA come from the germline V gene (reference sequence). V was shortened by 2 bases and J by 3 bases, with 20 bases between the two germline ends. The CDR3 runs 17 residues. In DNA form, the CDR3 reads TGCAGTGCTAGACAACCCCCCCGACTAGTTCTCTACAATGAGCAGTTCTTC. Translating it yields CSARQPPRLVLYNEQFF.

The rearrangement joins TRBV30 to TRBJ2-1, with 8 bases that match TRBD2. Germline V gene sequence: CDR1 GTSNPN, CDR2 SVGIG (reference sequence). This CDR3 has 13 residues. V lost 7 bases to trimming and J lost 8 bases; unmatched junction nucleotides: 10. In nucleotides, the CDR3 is TGTGCCTCTTTGCCTAGCGGGTCTTATGAGCAGTTCTTC. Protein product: CASLPSGSYEQFF.

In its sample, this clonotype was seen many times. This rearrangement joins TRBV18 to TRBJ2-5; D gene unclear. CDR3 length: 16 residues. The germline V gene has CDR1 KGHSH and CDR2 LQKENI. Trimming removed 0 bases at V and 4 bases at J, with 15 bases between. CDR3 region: CASSPPLGDRRETQYF. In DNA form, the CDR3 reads TGTGCCAGCTCACCACCTCTTGGGGATCGACGAGAGACCCAGTACTTC.

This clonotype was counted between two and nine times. This chain's CDR3 is CASSAYGAGGNSPLHF. In DNA form, the CDR3 reads TGTGCCAGCAGCGCATATGGGGCAGGCGGTAATTCACCCCTCCACTTT. The J gene is TRBJ1-6, the V gene TRBV13, with D perhaps matching TRBD1 (5 bases). The CDR3 loop spans 16 amino acids. Germline values: CDR1 PRHDT, CDR2 FYEKMQ (reference sequence). Trimming shortened V by 5 bases and J by 6 bases, and 17 bases separated the two germline ends.

CDR3 protein: CASSLQYMNTEAFF. Here the CDR3 DNA reads TGTGCCAGCAGCTTACAGTACATGAACACTGAAGCTTTCTTT. The chain combines TRBV5-5 with TRBJ1-1, with D unclear. V lost 2 bases and J lost 0, with 8 bases in between. The CDR3 is 14 amino acids. Germline CDR1 is SGHKS and CDR2 is YYEKEE (reference sequence).

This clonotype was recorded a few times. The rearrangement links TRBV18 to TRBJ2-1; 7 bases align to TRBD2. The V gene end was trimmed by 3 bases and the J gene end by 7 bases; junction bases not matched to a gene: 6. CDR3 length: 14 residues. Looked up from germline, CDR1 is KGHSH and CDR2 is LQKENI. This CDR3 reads CASSPKWEGNEQFF. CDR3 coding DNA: TGTGCCAGCTCACCCAAGTGGGAGGGAAATGAGCAGTTCTTC.

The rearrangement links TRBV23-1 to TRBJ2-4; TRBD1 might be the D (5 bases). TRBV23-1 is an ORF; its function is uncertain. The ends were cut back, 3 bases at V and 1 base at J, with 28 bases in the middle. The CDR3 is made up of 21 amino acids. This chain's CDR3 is CASSHPDKGLLAAVAKNIQYF. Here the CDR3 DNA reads TGCGCCAGCAGTCATCCGGACAAGGGTTTGTTAGCCGCGGTGGCCAAAAACATTCAGTACTTC.

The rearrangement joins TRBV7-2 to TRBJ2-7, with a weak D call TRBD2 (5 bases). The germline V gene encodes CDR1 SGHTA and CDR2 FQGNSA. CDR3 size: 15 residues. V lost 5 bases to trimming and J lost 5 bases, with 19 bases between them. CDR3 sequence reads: CASSRQTGVPDEQYF. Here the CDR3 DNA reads TGTGCCAGCAGCCGTCAGACCGGGGTTCCAGACGAGCAGTACTTC.

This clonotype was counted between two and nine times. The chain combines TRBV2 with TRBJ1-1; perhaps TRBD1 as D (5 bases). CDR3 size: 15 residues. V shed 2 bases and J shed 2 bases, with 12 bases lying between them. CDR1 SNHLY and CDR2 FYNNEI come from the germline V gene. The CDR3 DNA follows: TGTGCCAGCAGTGAATATCGGGGCGGTAACACTGAAGCTTTCTTT. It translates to CASSEYRGGNTEAFF.

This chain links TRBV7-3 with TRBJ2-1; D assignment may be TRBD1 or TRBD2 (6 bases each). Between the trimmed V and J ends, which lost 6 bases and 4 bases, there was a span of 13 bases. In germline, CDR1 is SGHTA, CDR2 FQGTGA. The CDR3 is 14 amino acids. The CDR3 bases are TGTGCCAGCAGTTTCCAGGGGACTTACAATGAGCAGTTCTTC. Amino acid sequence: CASSFQGTYNEQFF.

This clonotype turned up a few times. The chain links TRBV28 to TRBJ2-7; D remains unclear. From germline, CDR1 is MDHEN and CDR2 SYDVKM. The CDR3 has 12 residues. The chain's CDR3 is CGSGRMALEQYF. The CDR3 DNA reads TGTGGGTCAGGTCGAATGGCCCTCGAGCAGTACTTC.

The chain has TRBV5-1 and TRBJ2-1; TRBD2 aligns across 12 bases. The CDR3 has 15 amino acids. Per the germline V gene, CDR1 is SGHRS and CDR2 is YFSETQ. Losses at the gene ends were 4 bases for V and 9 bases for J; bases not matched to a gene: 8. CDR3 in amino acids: CASSPRTSGTTEQFF. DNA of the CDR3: TGCGCCAGCAGCCCACGGACTAGCGGGACCACTGAGCAGTTCTTC.

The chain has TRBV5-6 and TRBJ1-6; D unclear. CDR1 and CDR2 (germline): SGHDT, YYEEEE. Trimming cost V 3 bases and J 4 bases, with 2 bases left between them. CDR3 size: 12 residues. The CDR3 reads CASSSYNSPLHF. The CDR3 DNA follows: TGTGCCAGCAGCTCGTATAATTCACCCCTCCACTTT.

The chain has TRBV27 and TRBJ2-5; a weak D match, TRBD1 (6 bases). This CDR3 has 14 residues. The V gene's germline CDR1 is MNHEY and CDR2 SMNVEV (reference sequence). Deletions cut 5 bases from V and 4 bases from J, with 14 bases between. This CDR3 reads CASSEAGERETQYF. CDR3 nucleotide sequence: TGTGCCAGCAGTGAAGCAGGGGAAAGAGAGACCCAGTACTTC.

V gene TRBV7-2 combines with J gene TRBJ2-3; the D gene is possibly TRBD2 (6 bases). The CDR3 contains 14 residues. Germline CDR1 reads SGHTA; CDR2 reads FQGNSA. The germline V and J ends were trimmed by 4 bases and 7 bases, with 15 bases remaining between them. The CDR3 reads CASSSDYRAYTQYF. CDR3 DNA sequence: TGTGCCAGCAGCTCGGACTACCGGGCATATACGCAGTATTTT.